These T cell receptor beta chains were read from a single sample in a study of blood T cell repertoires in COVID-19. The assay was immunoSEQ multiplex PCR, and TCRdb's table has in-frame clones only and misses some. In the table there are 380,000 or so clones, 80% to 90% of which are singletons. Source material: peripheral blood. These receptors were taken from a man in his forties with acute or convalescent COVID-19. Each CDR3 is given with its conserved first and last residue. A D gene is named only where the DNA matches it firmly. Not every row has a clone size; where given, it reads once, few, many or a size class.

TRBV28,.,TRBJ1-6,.,CASMPLYNSPLHF,TGTGCCAGCATGCCGCTATATAATTCACCCCTCCACTTT
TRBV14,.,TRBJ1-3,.,CASSQANRDISF,TGTGCCAGCAGCCAAGCTAACCGGGACATTTCTTTT
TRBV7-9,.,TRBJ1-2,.,CASSLGQAITDYGYTF,TGTGCCAGCAGCTTAGGACAGGCCATCACGGACTATGGCTACACCTTC
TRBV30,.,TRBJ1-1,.,CAWGKGEGTEAFF,TGTGCCTGGGGGAAGGGGGAGGGGACTGAAGCTTTCTTT
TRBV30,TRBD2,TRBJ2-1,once,CAWSVRREVDEQFF,TGTGCCTGGAGTGTCCGGCGGGAGGTCGATGAGCAGTTCTTC
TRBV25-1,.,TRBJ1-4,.,CASSEWQGRYGEKLFF,TGTGCCAGCAGTGAATGGCAGGGGCGATATGGTGAAAAACTGTTTTTT
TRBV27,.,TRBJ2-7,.,CASSYLGTRAYEQYF,TGTGCCAGCAGTTACCTCGGGACACGAGCCTACGAGCAGTACTTC
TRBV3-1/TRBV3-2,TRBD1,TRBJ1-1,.,CASSKGQGDTEAFF,TGTGCCAGCAGCAAGGGACAGGGGGACACTGAAGCTTTCTTT
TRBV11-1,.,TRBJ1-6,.,CASSLGQGSSIPLHF,TGTGCCAGCAGCTTAGGCCAGGGGTCTTCGATTCCCCTCCACTTT
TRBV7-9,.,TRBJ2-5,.,CASSPLGAVRGGQETQYF,TGTGCCAGCAGCCCGTTAGGGGCAGTGCGAGGTGGTCAAGAGACCCAGTACTTC
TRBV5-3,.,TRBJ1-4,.,CASGYRRGSNEKLFF,TGTGCCAGCGGCTACCGCAGGGGATCTAATGAAAAACTGTTTTTT
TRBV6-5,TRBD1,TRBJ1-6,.,CASSYDRARSPLHF,TGTGCCAGCAGTTACGACAGGGCGCGATCACCCCTCCACTTT
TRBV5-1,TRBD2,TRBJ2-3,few,CASSRPSGTTDTQYF,TGCGCCAGCAGCAGGCCTAGCGGGACAACAGATACGCAGTATTTT
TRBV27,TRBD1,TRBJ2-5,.,CASSDLTGGKGETQYF,TGTGCCAGCAGTGACCTGACAGGGGGTAAAGGCGAGACCCAGTACTTC
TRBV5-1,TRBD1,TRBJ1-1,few,CASSIYPGTGIRGTEAFF,TGCGCCAGCAGCATCTACCCCGGGACAGGGATTAGGGGCACTGAAGCTTTCTTT
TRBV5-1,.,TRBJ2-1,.,CASSLETSSYNEQFF,TGCGCCAGCAGCTTGGAAACTAGCTCCTACAATGAGCAGTTCTTC
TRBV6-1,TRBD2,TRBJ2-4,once,CASSVLGGGGSDIQYF,TGTGCCAGCAGTGTGCTTGGCGGGGGGGGAAGTGACATTCAGTACTTC
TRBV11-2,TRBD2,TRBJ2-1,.,CASSFLAGDLSSYNEQFF,TGTGCCAGCAGCTTCCTAGCGGGGGACCTTAGCTCCTACAATGAGCAGTTCTTC
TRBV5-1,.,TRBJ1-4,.,CASSLRGNEKLFF,TGCGCCAGCAGCTTAAGGGGTAATGAAAAACTGTTTTTT
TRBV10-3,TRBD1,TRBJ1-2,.,CAISESVWGDRDYGYTF,TGTGCCATCAGTGAGTCGGTCTGGGGGGACAGGGACTATGGCTACACCTTC
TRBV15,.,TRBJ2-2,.,CATSRAGNTGELFF,TGTGCCACCAGCAGAGCCGGGAACACCGGGGAGCTGTTTTTT
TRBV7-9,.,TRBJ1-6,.,CASSSPPRGSGNSPLHF,TGTGCCAGCAGCTCCCCCCCGCGGGGATCGGGTAATTCACCCCTCCACTTT
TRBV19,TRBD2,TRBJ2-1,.,CASSISGGRPYNEQFF,TGTGCCAGTAGTATTTCCGGCGGGAGACCCTACAATGAGCAGTTCTTC
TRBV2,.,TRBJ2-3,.,CASRAGSLIADTQYF,TGTGCCAGCAGAGCGGGCTCATTGATCGCAGATACGCAGTATTTT
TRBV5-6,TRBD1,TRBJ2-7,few,CASSHGTGSSYEQYF,TGTGCCAGCAGCCATGGGACAGGAAGCTCCTACGAGCAGTACTTC
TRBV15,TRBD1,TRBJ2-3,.,CATSGRGSGADTQYF,TGTGCCACCAGCGGCAGGGGGTCCGGGGCAGATACGCAGTATTTT
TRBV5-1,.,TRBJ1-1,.,CASSSTGGTEAFF,TGCGCCAGCAGCTCGACGGGGGGCACTGAAGCTTTCTTT
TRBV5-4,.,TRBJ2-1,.,CASSLRTYEQFF,TGTGCCAGCAGCTTACGTACTTATGAGCAGTTCTTC
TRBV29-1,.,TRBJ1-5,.,CSVGTTSNQPQHF,TGCAGCGTCGGGACAACTAGCAATCAGCCCCAGCATTTT
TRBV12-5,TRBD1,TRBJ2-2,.,CASESTGAGELFF,TGTGCTAGTGAAAGCACAGGGGCCGGGGAGCTGTTTTTT
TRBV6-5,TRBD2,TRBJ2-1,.,CASLRTSGTNEQFF,TGTGCCAGCCTCAGGACTAGCGGGACGAATGAGCAGTTCTTC
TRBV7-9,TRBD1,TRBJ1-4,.,CASSLGQGQVIEKLFF,TGTGCCAGCAGCTTAGGACAGGGACAGGTTATTGAAAAACTGTTTTTT
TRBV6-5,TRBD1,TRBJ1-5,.,CATPQGACNQPQHF,TGTGCCACCCCTCAGGGGGCCTGCAATCAGCCCCAGCATTTT
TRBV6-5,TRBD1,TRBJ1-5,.,CASRKGTGGQPQHF,TGTGCCAGCAGGAAGGGGACAGGAGGACAGCCCCAGCATTTT
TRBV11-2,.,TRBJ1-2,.,CASSMGQRNYGYTF,TGTGCCAGCAGCATGGGGCAGCGAAACTATGGCTACACCTTC
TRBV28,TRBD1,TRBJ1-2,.,CASTQGQGAGYTF,TGTGCCAGCACCCAAGGACAGGGGGCTGGCTACACCTTC
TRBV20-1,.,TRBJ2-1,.,CSARFDEQFF,TGCAGTGCTAGATTCGATGAGCAGTTCTTC
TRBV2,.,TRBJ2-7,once,CASGGFSYEQYF,TGTGCCAGCGGGGGCTTCTCCTACGAGCAGTACTTC
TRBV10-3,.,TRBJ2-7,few,CAIRQGLTYEQYF,TGTGCCATCAGACAGGGATTAACCTACGAGCAGTACTTC
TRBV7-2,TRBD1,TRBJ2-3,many,CASSFTQGALDTQYF,TGTGCCAGCAGCTTCACACAGGGGGCTTTAGATACGCAGTATTTT
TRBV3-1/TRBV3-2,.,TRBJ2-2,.,CASSQGNLGRELFF,TGTGCCAGCAGCCAAGGGAACCTCGGGAGGGAGCTGTTTTTT
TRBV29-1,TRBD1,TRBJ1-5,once,CSVASGTGLNQPQHF,TGCAGCGTTGCCTCTGGGACAGGGTTAAATCAGCCCCAGCATTTT
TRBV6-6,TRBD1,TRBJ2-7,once,CASSSGQGNTYEQYF,TGTGCCAGCAGCTCGGGACAGGGGAATACCTACGAGCAGTACTTC
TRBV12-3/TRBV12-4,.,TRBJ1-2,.,CASSLSLNYGYTF,TGTGCCAGCAGTTTAAGCCTTAACTATGGCTACACCTTC
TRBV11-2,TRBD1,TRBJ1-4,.,CASSRGRGGSEEKLFF,TGTGCCAGCAGCCGGGGGAGAGGGGGCTCTGAAGAAAAACTGTTTTTT
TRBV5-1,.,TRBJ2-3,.,CASSLDASGTDTQYF,TGCGCCAGCAGCTTGGATGCGTCGGGCACAGATACGCAGTATTTT
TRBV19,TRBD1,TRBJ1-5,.,CASSSRTGFNQPQHF,TGTGCCAGTAGTTCACGGACAGGATTCAATCAGCCCCAGCATTTT
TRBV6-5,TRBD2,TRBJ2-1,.,CASSLSRGGVHEQFF,TGTGCCAGCAGTTTAAGTCGGGGGGGTGTCCATGAGCAGTTCTTC
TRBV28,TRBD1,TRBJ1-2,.,CASSRQGARYGYTF,TGTGCCAGCAGTCGCCAGGGGGCGCGATATGGCTACACCTTC
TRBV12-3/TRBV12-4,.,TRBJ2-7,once,CASNGGTYEQYF,TGTGCCAGCAATGGCGGGACCTACGAGCAGTACTTC
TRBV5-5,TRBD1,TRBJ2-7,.,CASSSTGNEQYF,TGTGCCAGCAGCTCGACAGGGAACGAGCAGTACTTC